This TCR beta chain was captured by sequencing in a study of control samples from healthy donors and cancer patients. The data were produced by immunoSEQ multiplex PCR, yet TCRdb's version contains in-frame clones alone and is incomplete. The sample holds about 170,000 clones, 85% to 90% seen once. CDR1 is SSHAT, CDR2 FNYEAQ, per germline (reference sequence). The CDR3 has 15 amino acids. To note about this clone: Mismatch with germline at one junction end may stem from a read error.

What was sequenced was blood. This TCR was recovered from a woman in her 30s in good health. This rearrangement joins TRBV7-7 to TRBJ2-5; TRBD2 agrees at 9 bases. CDR3 amino acids: CASSLSWTSEETQYF. CDR3 coding DNA: TGTGCTAGCAGCTTATCATGGACTAGCGAGGAGACCCAGTACTTC. The full variable domain, its missing parts supplied by reference TRBV7-7 and TRBJ2-5, is GAGVSQSPRYKVTKRGQDVTLRCDPISSHATLYWYQQALGQGPEFLTYFNYEAQPDKSGLPSDRFSAERPEGSISTLTIQRTEQRDSAMYRCASSLSWTSEETQYFGPGTRLLVL.